This TCR beta chain comes out of a study of PD-1 blockade in classical Hodgkin lymphoma. Across the study: Patients were infused with nivolumab 3 mg/kg every 2 weeks.

The time point here: cycle 4 day 1 (C4D1), after less than seven weeks of nivolumab. Relapses following autologous stem cell transplantation were seen in all patients, with brentuximab vedotin exposure varying. Note on this clone: Its antigen is currently unknown.

The ends were cut back, 0 bases at V and 8 bases at J, with 17 bases in the middle. The CDR3 consists of 15 residues. Germline V gene data show CDR1 as SGDLS and CDR2 as YYNGEE. Study observations and caveats: Among the patients, those starting nivolumab under 1 year after ASCT were excluded.

Measured with immunoSEQ multiplex PCR; TCRdb has only the in-frame clones, and not every one. The table lists under 50,000 clones, roughly 65% of them singletons. V gene TRBV9 combines with J gene TRBJ1-1; D unclear. The specimen was peripheral blood mononuclear cells (PBMCs), collected before the fourth cycle of nivolumab. The clonotype originates from a human donor with classical Hodgkin lymphoma. In nucleotides, the CDR3 is TGTGCCAGCAGCGTAGATAGGAGCCCCGGACGGGAAGCTTTCTTT. It specifies CASSVDRSPGREAFF.